This T cell receptor (beta chain) was captured in a study of T cell changes during pregnancy in multiple sclerosis. TCRdb keeps only in-frame clones here, not all; method: immunoSEQ multiplex PCR. The sample gives roughly 80,000 clones, under 95% of which show up once; almost 1.5% is in the top ten. The germline CDR1 and CDR2 sequences are MNHEY and SVGAGI. CDR3 length: 14 residues. The V end was cut by 6 bases, the J end by 3 bases, with 12 bases between. The chain carries TRBV6-5 and TRBJ2-1; tentatively, D is TRBD1 (6 bases). This clonotype originated in a female donor with multiple sclerosis, enrolled in a pregnancy study. The source was peripheral blood, collected before pregnancy. The CDR3 is CASSRDTFYNEQFF. CDR3 DNA sequence: TGTGCCAGCAGCCGGGACACTTTCTACAATGAGCAGTTCTTC.